Presented here are 21 T cell receptor beta chains from one specimen sequenced in a study of metastatic and nonmetastatic thyroid tumors. There were no patients who had received any treatment before thyroid surgery. Through MiXCR, TCRdb re-clonotyped the PCR reads. The profile covers some 5,700 clones, with 25% to 30% appearing a single time and about 20% taken by the ten largest. The sequenced sample was adjacent normal tissue. All receptors come from a female donor with papillary thyroid cancer or a benign thyroid nodule (not recorded which). Some clones in this sample may be carry-over from other donors' samples.

This clone has only a few counts. The rearrangement joins TRBV6-5 to TRBJ2-7; D may match TRBD1 or TRBD2 (5 bases each). V was trimmed by 2 bases and J by 5 bases, leaving 13 bases between them. This CDR3 has 14 amino acids. Looked up from germline, CDR1 is MNHEY and CDR2 is SVGAGI. The CDR3 spells CASSYGGTRDEQYF. The DNA of the CDR3 is TGTGCCAGCAGTTACGGGGGAACTCGAGACGAGCAGTACTTC.

This clone is medium-sized by share. The chain has TRBV10-3 and TRBJ1-1, with 7 bases aligning to TRBD1. The germline V gene has CDR1 ENHRY and CDR2 SYGVKD. CDR3 size: 14 residues. Losses at the gene ends were 8 bases for V and 6 bases for J; bases not matched to a gene: 12. CDR3 sequence (DNA): TGTGCCATCGGCTCGCGACAGGGAGCGCCTGAAGCTTTCTTT. Protein sequence: CAIGSRQGAPEAFF.

This chain links TRBV6-2 or TRBV6-3 with TRBJ1-2, with 9 bases aligning to TRBD1. Germline values: CDR1 MNHEY, CDR2 SVGEGT. V was pared by 1 base and J by 6 bases, with 3 bases of the junction left unmatched. The length of the CDR3 is 14 residues. Here the CDR3 DNA reads TGTGCCAGCAGTTACTGGGACAGGGAAGATGGCTACACCTTC. This encodes CASSYWDREDGYTF.

The V call is TRBV28, the J call TRBJ1-2; TRBD1 matches at 9 bases. The CDR3 runs to 14 residues. Germline V CDR1 and CDR2: MDHEN, SYDVKM. Unmatched junction bases numbered 8, after V lost 4 bases and J lost 8 bases. CDR3: CASSYRGRFWGYTF. The CDR3 bases are TGTGCCAGCAGTTACAGGGGGCGATTTTGGGGCTACACCTTC.

By frequency in the sample, this clone is medium-sized. V is TRBV7-2 and J is TRBJ2-3, with 10 bases fitting TRBD2. This CDR3 has 17 residues. The V and J ends lost 5 bases and 5 bases, in that order; junction bases with no gene match: 13. CDR1 and CDR2 from the germline V gene are SGHTA and FQGNSA. CDR3 bases: TGTGCCAGCAGCCGTAATCGGGCTAGCGGGGGTGGAGATACGCAGTATTTT. As protein: CASSRNRASGGGDTQYF.

The chain joins TRBV7-8 to TRBJ2-2; D tentatively reads TRBD1 or TRBD2 (5 bases each). The CDR3 runs to 16 residues. V was clipped by 8 bases and J by 4 bases, with 20 bases between them. Per the germline V gene, CDR1 is SGHVS and CDR2 is FQNEAQ. CDR3: CASSMGWYGATGELFF. In DNA, the CDR3 is TGTGCCAGCTCCATGGGTTGGTACGGGGCCACCGGGGAGCTGTTTTTT.

The chain recombines TRBV28 with TRBJ2-7, with no clear D. Germline V gene sequence: CDR1 MDHEN, CDR2 SYDVKM. CDR3 size: 16 residues. V was pared by 4 bases and J by 0 bases, with 16 bases between. CDR3 sequence: CASSSAETRSSYEQYF. CDR3 in DNA: TGTGCCAGCAGTTCAGCTGAGACGCGGAGCTCCTACGAGCAGTACTTC.

The V gene is TRBV7-2, the J gene TRBJ2-7, with D possibly matching TRBD2 (6 bases). Trimming removed 5 bases from V and 0 bases from J, with 11 bases in between. Germline V gene lookup returns CDR1 SGHTA and CDR2 FQGNSA. The length of the CDR3 is 14 residues. The CDR3: CASSLTSSSYEQYF. CDR3 DNA sequence: TGTGCCAGCAGCCTGACTAGTAGCTCCTACGAGCAGTACTTC.

The sample holds a few counts of this clone. One junction end does not reproduce the germline sequence, and a read error may be involved. The chain links TRBV12-3 or TRBV12-4 to TRBJ1-1; D gene ambiguous. The CDR3 sequence is 15 residues long. CDR3: CSSSPRGGFGAEAFF. The CDR3 DNA reads as TGTTCCAGCAGTCCCCGTGGAGGGTTCGGGGCTGAAGCTTTCTTT.

The V call is TRBV12-3 or TRBV12-4, the J call TRBJ2-2; D possibly corresponds to TRBD2 (5 bases). This CDR3 has 15 residues. Trimming removed 2 bases at V and 3 bases at J, with 10 bases between. CDR3 nucleotides: TGTGCCAGCAGTTTACGGGGTTGGGACACCGGGGAGCTGTTTTTT. Translated: CASSLRGWDTGELFF.

This chain joins TRBV12-5 and TRBJ2-2; 8 nucleotides agree with TRBD2. Germline values: CDR1 LGHNT, CDR2 FRNRAP. This CDR3 is built from 15 residues. With V trimmed by 7 bases and J by 3 bases, 7 bases remained unmatched. Here the CDR3 DNA reads TGTGCTAGTGCGTTTAGCGGGACGTACACCGGGGAGCTGTTTTTT. Residues: CASAFSGTYTGELFF.

This clone was seen a handful of times. V usage is TRBV6-1 and J usage is TRBJ1-2, with D possibly TRBD1 on 6 matching bases. The CDR3 length is 13 residues. With 5 bases removed from V and 1 base from J, the gap between germline ends came to 8 bases. Germline CDR1 MNHNS, CDR2 SASEGT. CDR3 coding DNA: TGTGCCAGCAGTCGGGACATTAACTATGGCTACACCTTC. Protein sequence: CASSRDINYGYTF.

The rearrangement uses TRBV20-1 and TRBJ2-7; D unclear. V was trimmed by 0 bases and J by 3 bases, leaving 12 bases between them. Looked up from germline, CDR1 is DFQATT and CDR2 is SNEGSKA (reference sequence). The CDR3 loop spans 14 amino acids. CDR3 loop: CSARDGAALYEQYF. As DNA, the CDR3 is TGCAGTGCTAGAGATGGTGCGGCACTCTACGAGCAGTACTTC.

The gene calls are TRBV14 and TRBJ2-2; D is uncertain. Trimming stripped 0 bases from V and 5 bases from J, with 4 bases between. The CDR3 is 13 residues long. Germline V CDR1 and CDR2: SGHDN, FVKESK. The CDR3 protein is CASSQDRTGELFF. CDR3 sequence (DNA): TGTGCCAGCAGCCAAGACAGGACCGGGGAGCTGTTTTTT.

This clone was counted only a few times. This chain uses TRBV6-1 with TRBJ2-7, with TRBD1 matching over 8 bases. After removal of 7 bases from V and 2 bases from J, the junction contained 7 bases not matched to a gene. The length of the CDR3 is 14 residues. The germline V gene encodes CDR1 MNHNS and CDR2 SASEGT. The CDR3 DNA reads TGTGCCAGCAAATCCCCGACAGGGGCCTACGAGCAGTACGTC. This encodes CASKSPTGAYEQYV.

This clone showed up just a few times. The V gene is TRBV7-9, the J gene TRBJ2-3; D uncertain. The V end was cut by 1 base, the J end by 1 base, with 0 bases between. Per germline, CDR1 SEHNR and CDR2 FQNEAQ (reference sequence). This CDR3 comprises 12 residues. CDR3 sequence (DNA): TGTGCCAGCAGCTTAGGCACAGATACGCAGTATTTT. Its protein is CASSLGTDTQYF. Variable domain in full (rest from reference TRBV7-9 and TRBJ2-3): DTGVSQNPRHKITKRGQNVTFRCDPISEHNRLYWYRQTLGQGPEFLTYFQNEAQLEKSRLLSDRFSAERPKGSFSTLEIQRTEQGDSAMYLCASSLGTDTQYFGPGTRLTVL.

Relative to its sample, this clone is large. The CDR3 region has the DNA TGTGCCAGCAGCTTAGATGCCGGAAACACCATATATTTT. Its protein is CASSLDAGNTIYF. The chain recombines TRBV11-2 with TRBJ1-3; D gene unclear. Germline loops: CDR1 SGHAT, CDR2 FQNNGV. V was shortened by 0 bases and J by 4 bases, with 4 bases between the two germline ends. The CDR3 is made up of 13 amino acids.

This clone is medium-sized. The genes are TRBV19 and TRBJ1-1; TRBD1 agrees at 9 bases. The V gene end was trimmed by 6 bases and the J gene end by 10 bases; junction bases not matched to a gene: 15. The germline CDR1 and CDR2 sequences are LNHDA and SQIVND (reference sequence). This CDR3 contains 15 residues. For the CDR3, the DNA is TGTGCCAGTAGACCGGGGGGACAGGGCAAAGTCGGAGCTTTCTTT. Its translation: CASRPGGQGKVGAFF.

This clone was recorded once. One junction end disagrees with the germline gene, perhaps due to a read error. The CDR3 loop reads CSARDHRLSHNDQFF. CDR3 coding DNA: TGCAGTGCTAGAGATCATAGACTATCTCACAATGATCAGTTCTTC. The chain joins TRBV20-1 to TRBJ2-5; D may be TRBD2 (5 bases). Matching the DNA end better, TRBJ2-1 makes the J call doubtful. The CDR3 spans 15 residues. Germline-derived CDR1 and CDR2 are DFQATT and SNEGSKA (reference sequence).

The chain employs TRBV28 and TRBJ2-5, with D maybe TRBD1 (6 bases). The CDR3 is made up of 14 amino acids. V shed 5 bases and J shed 1 base, with 11 bases lying between them. Germline V gene lookup returns CDR1 MDHEN and CDR2 SYDVKM. The CDR3 region is CASSTRDIQETQYF. The CDR3 bases are TGTGCCAGCAGTACCCGGGACATCCAAGAGACCCAGTACTTC.

V gene TRBV20-1 combines with J gene TRBJ2-5; the match to TRBD2 covers 8 bases. CDR3 length: 19 amino acids. The germline CDR1 and CDR2 sequences are DFQATT and SNEGSKA (reference sequence). V lost 1 base, J lost 4 bases, and 20 bases stayed unmatched. CDR3 loop: CSARASTGTSGGRRETQYF. CDR3 sequence (DNA): TGCAGTGCTAGAGCCTCGACCGGGACTAGTGGAGGCCGGCGAGAGACCCAGTACTTC.